This is a list of T cell receptor beta chains from one sample in a study of shared clonotypes between healthy human individuals. Sequencing was performed with immunoSEQ multiplex PCR; in TCRdb, only in-frame clones are kept and a portion is missing. This sample has about 460,000 clones, with roughly three quarters found just once. The sequencing input was PBMCs. All receptors derive from a woman aged 40 to 55 in good health. Some clones in this sample may be carry-over from other donors' samples. The CDR3 runs from the conserved cysteine through the conserved F or W. The order of the fields is CDR3 DNA, CDR3 protein, D gene, V gene, J gene, clone size. The D gene is left open where the match is weak. Part of the rows lack a size; the others show once, few, many or a class for expanded clones.

DNA: TGTGCCAGTAGTAACCCGGACAGCGGGAACGGGGGGGCTTTCTTT; CDR3: CASSNPDSGNGGAFF; D: -; V: TRBV19; J: TRBJ1-1; size: -
DNA: TGTGCCAGAAGTGAATTTAGTGGTGGCTACACCTTC; CDR3: CARSEFSGGYTF; D: -; V: TRBV2; J: TRBJ1-2; size: -
DNA: TGTGCCAGCAGCTTCCGACAGAGCTCCTACGAGCAGTACTTC; CDR3: CASSFRQSSYEQYF; D: -; V: TRBV7-9; J: TRBJ2-7; size: -
DNA: TGTGCCAGCACCTCGAGCGGACAGGGAAGGTATGGCTACACCTTC; CDR3: CASTSSGQGRYGYTF; D: TRBD1; V: TRBV28; J: TRBJ1-2; size: -
DNA: TGTGCCAGCATCAAACGACAGGGAGGTCAGCCCCAGCATTTT; CDR3: CASIKRQGGQPQHF; D: TRBD1; V: TRBV28; J: TRBJ1-5; size: -
DNA: TGCGCCAGCAGCCAAGGACTAGCGACGAACACCGGGGAGCTGTTTTTT; CDR3: CASSQGLATNTGELFF; D: TRBD2; V: TRBV4-3; J: TRBJ2-2; size: -
DNA: TGTGCCAGCAAACTAGCGGGAGGACCGGAGTACTTC; CDR3: CASKLAGGPEYF; D: TRBD2; V: TRBV2; J: TRBJ2-4; size: few
DNA: TGCGCCAGCAGTGAGTCGAGTGTCTTCGGCGGCACAGATACGCAGTATTTT; CDR3: CASSESSVFGGTDTQYF; D: -; V: TRBV10-2; J: TRBJ2-3; size: -
DNA: TGTGCCAGCAGTTTAAGTTGGACACCCATTTATGGCTACACCTTC; CDR3: CASSLSWTPIYGYTF; D: -; V: TRBV27; J: TRBJ1-2; size: -
DNA: TGTGCCTGGAGTGTCGGAGCGGGAGGTGGCGATGAGCAGTTCTTC; CDR3: CAWSVGAGGGDEQFF; D: TRBD2; V: TRBV30; J: TRBJ2-1; size: -
DNA: TGTGCCAGCAGCCAAGCGCTAGCGGGTGGAGCAGATACGCAGTATTTT; CDR3: CASSQALAGGADTQYF; D: TRBD2; V: TRBV4-2; J: TRBJ2-3; size: many
DNA: TGTGCCAGCAGTTCCCCCGCTGACGGAGATATGGGCAATCAGCCCCAGCATTTT; CDR3: CASSSPADGDMGNQPQHF; D: -; V: TRBV28; J: TRBJ1-5; size: -
DNA: TGTGCCAGTAGTATAGCTGGGACAGGGGGTCGCCACGAGCAGTACTTC; CDR3: CASSIAGTGGRHEQYF; D: TRBD1; V: TRBV19; J: TRBJ2-7; size: -
DNA: TGTGCCAGCAGCCCTCTCCCCAATCAGCCCCAGCATTTT; CDR3: CASSPLPNQPQHF; D: -; V: TRBV4-2; J: TRBJ1-5; size: -
DNA: TGTGCCAGCAGCCCCGGGGCGGGGATGAACACTGAAGCTTTCTTT; CDR3: CASSPGAGMNTEAFF; D: -; V: TRBV7-2; J: TRBJ1-1; size: -
DNA: TGTGCCAGCAGCACTGGGGGGAGTTTCACAGATACGCAGTATTTT; CDR3: CASSTGGSFTDTQYF; D: -; V: TRBV13; J: TRBJ2-3; size: -
DNA: TGTGCCAGCAGTGGGACAGGAGGGGCATCCTACGAGCAGTACTTC; CDR3: CASSGTGGASYEQYF; D: -; V: TRBV2; J: TRBJ2-7; size: -
DNA: TGTGCCAGTAGTATCCGGACAGGGACTAATGAAAAACTGTTTTTT; CDR3: CASSIRTGTNEKLFF; D: TRBD1; V: TRBV19; J: TRBJ1-4; size: -
DNA: TGCAGCGCTCGGCTAGCGGGAGGGTACGAGCAGTACTTC; CDR3: CSARLAGGYEQYF; D: TRBD2; V: TRBV29-1; J: TRBJ2-7; size: -
DNA: TGTGCCAGCAGCTTAATGCCACTAAACACTGAAGCTTTCTTT; CDR3: CASSLMPLNTEAFF; D: -; V: TRBV7-2; J: TRBJ1-1; size: few
DNA: TGTGCCAGCAGCCGTACCCTAGGCTACGAGCAGTACTTC; CDR3: CASSRTLGYEQYF; D: -; V: TRBV7-8; J: TRBJ2-7; size: -
DNA: TGCGCCAGCAGCTTGGGCGGCAGGGACTATGGCTACACCTTC; CDR3: CASSLGGRDYGYTF; D: -; V: TRBV5-1; J: TRBJ1-2; size: few
DNA: TGTGCCAGTAGTAGGGACAGTGGCACTGAAGCTTTCTTT; CDR3: CASSRDSGTEAFF; D: TRBD1; V: TRBV19; J: TRBJ1-1; size: once
DNA: TGTGCCAGTAGTATAGGGACTAGCGGGAGTAAAGATACGCAGTATTTT; CDR3: CASSIGTSGSKDTQYF; D: TRBD2; V: TRBV19; J: TRBJ2-3; size: -
DNA: TGTGCCAGCAGCCGGCAGTGGGGGGTCCACGAGCAGTACTTC; CDR3: CASSRQWGVHEQYF; D: -; V: TRBV7-9; J: TRBJ2-7; size: -
DNA: TGTGCCAGCTCAAGGGACAGGACCTATCAGCCCCAGCATTTT; CDR3: CASSRDRTYQPQHF; D: TRBD1; V: TRBV18; J: TRBJ1-5; size: few
DNA: TGTGCCAGCAGCCCGTGGGGCGGGGGCACAGATACGCAGTATTTT; CDR3: CASSPWGGGTDTQYF; D: -; V: TRBV2; J: TRBJ2-3; size: -
DNA: TGTGCCAGCAGGGTCCCGGGACAGGAACACTATGGCTACACCTTC; CDR3: CASRVPGQEHYGYTF; D: TRBD1; V: TRBV28; J: TRBJ1-2; size: -
DNA: TGTGCCAGCAGTCAGGGAAACTATGGCTACACCTTC; CDR3: CASSQGNYGYTF; D: -; V: TRBV6-1; J: TRBJ1-2; size: -
DNA: TGCGCCAGCAGTCGCAAATCGGATGGGACCCAGTACTTC; CDR3: CASSRKSDGTQYF; D: -; V: TRBV23-1; J: TRBJ2-5; size: -
DNA: TGTGCCAGCAGTCCCCGTGTTGCCCTAAATCAGCCCCAGCATTTT; CDR3: CASSPRVALNQPQHF; D: -; V: TRBV28; J: TRBJ1-5; size: -